One sample yielded the 27 T cell receptor beta chains listed below, sequenced in a study of cytomegalovirus exposure and HLA in healthy donors. The PCR was carried out with 60 Vbeta primers and 13 Jbeta primers. Libraries were prepared by immunoSEQ multiplex PCR; TCRdb keeps only in-frame clonotypes and omits some of them. The table has fewer than 250,000 clones, more than 60% seen once. Sequencing was carried out using PBMCs. The receptor source for this set is a woman aged 30 to 39 in good health and CMV-seronegative.

With respect to this clone: The same CDR3 can be traced to other DNA sequences in this sample. The CDR3 nucleotides read TGTGCCAGCAGCTTAGCGGGAGGGGAGCTGTTTTTT. This codes for CASSLAGGELFF. The chain combines TRBV7-3 with TRBJ2-2, with D possibly being TRBD2 (6 bases). CDR1 is SGHTA, CDR2 FQGTGA, per germline. V lost 2 bases, J lost 8 bases, and 6 bases lay in between. CDR3 length equals 12 residues.

This chain joins TRBV10-2 and TRBJ2-3; D is unclear. Trimming cost V 0 bases and J 7 bases, with 8 bases left between them. Germline V gene sequence: CDR1 WSHSY, CDR2 SAAADI. The CDR3 totals 13 residues. CDR3 sequence reads: CASSESMWHTQYF. The CDR3 nucleotides read TGCGCCAGCAGTGAGTCAATGTGGCATACGCAGTATTTT.

This clone has a handful of counts. The junction departs from germline at one end; a sequencing error may be responsible. The chain employs TRBV29-1 and TRBJ1-2; tentatively, D is TRBD1 (5 bases). CDR1 SQVTM and CDR2 ANQGSEA come from the germline V gene. The CDR3 spans 14 residues. The CDR3 loop reads CSVEDRASSYGYNF. CDR3 sequence (DNA): TGCAGCGTTGAAGACAGGGCATCTTCCTATGGCTACAACTTC.

The table lists this clone with a few counts. The rearrangement joins TRBV11-3 to TRBJ2-1, with 14 bases matching TRBD2. There are 16 residues in the CDR3. CDR1 and CDR2 from the germline V gene are SGHNT and YENEEA. With V trimmed by 5 bases and J by 8 bases, 8 bases remained unmatched. CDR3 nucleotides: TGTGCCAGCAGCCCCCGACTAGCGGGGGGGCCGGATGAGCAGTTCTTC. Translating gives CASSPRLAGGPDEQFF.

The rearrangement links TRBV2 to TRBJ1-2, with TRBD1 matching 10 bases. The CDR3 extends over 16 amino acids. Unmatched junction bases numbered 12, after V lost 6 bases and J lost 5 bases. Germline CDR1 SNHLY, CDR2 FYNNEI. The DNA for the CDR3 is TGTGCCAGCAGGGTGGTACCCGGGACAGGGGTTTATGGCTACACCTTC. Encoded protein: CASRVVPGTGVYGYTF.

V gene TRBV5-4 combines with J gene TRBJ1-1, with TRBD1 as a possible D gene (5 bases). Trimming removed 1 base from V and 4 bases from J, with 11 bases in between. The CDR3 consists of 14 residues. Germline loops: CDR1 SGHNT, CDR2 YYREEE (reference sequence). The CDR3 DNA is TGTGCCAGCAGCTTGCTCAGGGAGGGCACTGAAGCTTTCTTT. Translated, it gives CASSLLREGTEAFF.

The chain combines TRBV6-5 with TRBJ1-6; 10 bases match TRBD1. The ends lost 0 bases at V and 13 bases at J; junction bases unmatched: 6. There are 15 residues in the CDR3. CDR1 is MNHEY, CDR2 SVGAGI, per germline. The CDR3 region has the DNA TGTGCCAGCAGTTACTCGGAGGGACAGGGGACCCCCCTCCACTTT. It specifies CASSYSEGQGTPLHF.

This chain uses TRBV5-5 with TRBJ1-1; 9 bases are a match to TRBD1. The CDR3 loop spans 16 amino acids. Germline V CDR1 and CDR2: SGHKS, YYEKEE (reference sequence). J lost 4 bases, V lost 2 bases, and 9 bases had no gene match. The CDR3 here is CASSFANRQGGTEAFF. CDR3 DNA sequence: TGTGCCAGCAGCTTTGCTAATAGACAGGGGGGCACTGAAGCTTTCTTT.

The chain carries TRBV18 and TRBJ2-1; D perhaps matches TRBD2 (6 bases). The CDR3 extends over 13 amino acids. Germline V lookup: CDR1 KGHSH, CDR2 LQKENI. V was cut by 3 bases and J by 4 bases, with 7 bases left in between. This chain's CDR3 is CASSPREYNEQFF. The CDR3 coding sequence is TGTGCCAGCTCACCCCGGGAGTACAATGAGCAGTTCTTC.

This clone appeared a few times. V gene TRBV27 combines with J gene TRBJ2-2; D possibly corresponds to TRBD1 (5 bases). The ends were cut back, 5 bases at V and 1 base at J, with 8 bases in the middle. CDR3 length equals 14 residues. Germline values: CDR1 MNHEY, CDR2 SMNVEV (reference sequence). The CDR3 DNA reads as TGTGCCAGCAGTCCCACAGGGAACACCGGGGAGCTGTTTTTT. As protein: CASSPTGNTGELFF.

This clone appeared once. J is TRBJ2-7 and V is TRBV9; TRBD2 agrees at 14 bases. V dropped 4 bases and J dropped 7; count of bases not matched to a gene: 7. The CDR3 extends over 15 amino acids. From germline, CDR1 is SGDLS and CDR2 YYNGEE. The CDR3 DNA follows: TGTGCCAGCAGCCCGGGACTAGCGGGAGCGAATGAGCAGTACTTC. This translates into CASSPGLAGANEQYF.

This chain uses TRBV7-8 with TRBJ2-5, with TRBD1 identical over 9 bases. V lost 5 bases, J lost 4 bases, and 8 bases stayed unmatched. Germline assignment: CDR1 SGHVS and CDR2 FQNEAQ. The CDR3 is 15 residues long. The CDR3 bases are TGTGCCAGCAGCAATCCGGGACAGGGCGGAGAGACCCAGTACTTC. Protein sequence: CASSNPGQGGETQYF.

The rearrangement joins TRBV6-5 to TRBJ1-1, with 8 bases identical to TRBD1. Germline CDR1 and CDR2: MNHEY and SVGAGI. V gave up 2 bases and J gave up 1 base; unmatched junction bases: 0. This CDR3 has 14 residues. CDR3 sequence reads: CASSYQGANTEAFF. The DNA of the CDR3 is TGTGCCAGCAGTTACCAGGGGGCGAACACTGAAGCTTTCTTT.

The chain links TRBV29-1 to TRBJ1-1; weak D call: TRBD1 (5 bases). V lost 3 bases and J lost 4, with 15 bases in between. Germline V gene data show CDR1 as SQVTM and CDR2 as ANQGSEA. This CDR3 comprises 14 residues. CDR3 loop: CSVEGSQGSTEAFF. DNA for the CDR3: TGCAGCGTTGAGGGCTCGCAGGGAAGCACTGAAGCTTTCTTT. Together with reference TRBV29-1 and TRBJ1-1, the CDR3 gives the full variable domain: SAVISQKPSRDICQRGTSLTIQCQVDSQVTMMFWYRQQPGQSLTLIATANQGSEATYESGFVIDKFPISRPNLTFSTLTVSNMSPEDSSIYLCSVEGSQGSTEAFFGQGTRLTVV.

The chain combines TRBV30 with TRBJ2-7; tentative D call: TRBD2 (7 bases). V shed 2 bases and J shed 6 bases, with 20 bases lying between them. CDR3 size: 15 residues. The germline CDR1 and CDR2 sequences are GTSNPN and SVGIG (reference sequence). CDR3 protein: CAWSLKRRGGSEQYF. The CDR3, as DNA: TGTGCCTGGAGTCTAAAGAGGAGGGGGGGGAGCGAGCAGTACTTC.

This clone was counted a few times. The rearrangement links TRBV5-4 to TRBJ2-7, with a weak D call TRBD2 (5 bases). Germline CDR1 SGHNT, CDR2 YYREEE (reference sequence). Between the trimmed V and J ends, which lost 1 base and 1 base, there was a span of 6 bases. The CDR3 spans 13 residues. CDR3 loop: CASSLTGSYEQYF. The CDR3 DNA follows: TGTGCCAGCAGCTTGACGGGGTCCTACGAGCAGTACTTC.

V usage is TRBV9 and J usage is TRBJ2-1; the match to TRBD2 covers 8 bases. The CDR3 has 16 residues. Per the germline V gene, CDR1 is SGDLS and CDR2 is YYNGEE. V lost 3 bases and J lost 5; bases outside the gene matches: 10. CDR3 DNA sequence: TGTGCCAGCAGCGATCGGGAGGGATACGGCCACAATGAGCAGTTCTTC. Residues: CASSDREGYGHNEQFF. The whole variable domain, filled in from reference TRBV9 and TRBJ2-1, reads DSGVTQTPKHLITATGQRVTLRCSPRSGDLSVYWYQQSLDQGLQFLIQYYNGEERAKGNILERFSAQQFPDLHSELNLSSLELGDSALYFCASSDREGYGHNEQFFGPGTRLTVL.

The chain recombines TRBV29-1 with TRBJ1-1; 7 nucleotides align to TRBD1. Germline V lookup: CDR1 SQVTM, CDR2 ANQGSEA. Trimming cost V 5 bases and J 1 base; bases outside gene matches: 7. CDR3 size: 14 residues. The CDR3 is CSVYRQGKNTEAFF. The CDR3 DNA reads TGCAGCGTTTATCGACAGGGAAAGAACACTGAAGCTTTCTTT.

The CDR3 nucleotides read TGTGCCAGCAGTTACTCCACAGCCTACGAGCAGTACTTC. Encoded protein: CASSYSTAYEQYF. J is TRBJ2-7 and V is TRBV6-6; D uncertain. CDR3 length equals 13 residues. V gave up 0 bases and J gave up 2 bases, with 5 bases separating them. The V gene's germline CDR1 is MNHNY and CDR2 SVGAGI (reference sequence).

The chain joins TRBV27 to TRBJ2-6, with 8 bases identical to TRBD1. Unmatched junction bases numbered 7, after V lost 2 bases and J lost 1 base. The V gene's germline CDR1 is MNHEY and CDR2 SMNVEV (reference sequence). CDR3 length equals 18 residues. The CDR3 loop reads CASSLSRDRWSGANVLTF. CDR3 sequence (DNA): TGTGCCAGCAGTTTAAGTCGGGACAGGTGGTCTGGGGCCAACGTCCTGACTTTC.

This chain links TRBV19 with TRBJ2-7, with a weak D call TRBD2 (6 bases). CDR1 LNHDA and CDR2 SQIVND come from the germline V gene (reference sequence). There are 13 residues in the CDR3. Trimming pared 9 bases from V and 6 bases from J, leaving 18 bases between. For the CDR3, the DNA is TGTGCCAGCCGCGGGACCCCCATGGGCGAGCAGTACGTC. It codes for CASRGTPMGEQYV.

This sequence joins TRBV7-2 and TRBJ1-1; a possible D gene is TRBD1 (6 bases). This CDR3 region has 14 residues. The V and J ends lost 7 bases and 4 bases respectively, with 16 bases between them. Germline V CDR1 and CDR2: SGHTA, FQGNSA. This CDR3 reads CASTLGPGATEAFF. For the CDR3, the DNA is TGTGCCAGCACCCTGGGCCCAGGGGCCACTGAAGCTTTCTTT.

The sample holds a few counts of this clone. The rearrangement uses TRBV12-5 and TRBJ2-1; D is possibly TRBD1 (6 bases). The V and J ends lost 1 base and 4 bases respectively, with 8 bases between them. Germline-derived CDR1 and CDR2 are LGHNT and FRNRAP. The CDR3 is 14 amino acids. The CDR3 sequence: CASGLGTVYNEQFF. CDR3 DNA sequence: TGTGCTAGTGGTTTGGGGACAGTTTACAATGAGCAGTTCTTC.

The CDR3 is CASSPSRGTGNIQYF. CDR3 DNA: TGTGCCAGCAGCCCGAGTCGGGGGACTGGGAACATTCAGTACTTC. This chain connects TRBV9 to TRBJ2-4, with D possibly TRBD2 on 6 matching bases. Germline loops: CDR1 SGDLS, CDR2 YYNGEE. The CDR3 consists of 15 residues. V lost 4 bases, J lost 7 bases, and 18 bases lay in between.

This clone occurred a few times. J is TRBJ1-2 and V is TRBV4-1, with D tentatively TRBD1 (5 bases). The CDR3 has 14 amino acids. Trimming pared 3 bases from V and 7 bases from J, leaving 15 bases between. CDR1 is MGHRA and CDR2 is YSYEKL in the germline V gene. The chain's CDR3 is CASSQNRDGSGYTF. Here the CDR3 DNA reads TGCGCCAGCAGCCAGAACCGGGACGGGAGTGGCTACACCTTC.

This clone was seen ten or more times. V usage is TRBV6-1 and J usage is TRBJ1-2, with D perhaps matching TRBD1 (5 bases). V was cut by 0 bases and J by 4 bases, with 15 bases left in between. The CDR3 is 16 amino acids. Germline loops: CDR1 MNHNS, CDR2 SASEGT. The CDR3 spells CASSEARPQRGYGYTF. The CDR3 nucleotides are TGTGCCAGCAGTGAAGCGCGCCCGCAAAGGGGCTATGGCTACACCTTC.

The rearrangement joins TRBV19 to TRBJ2-3; D is uncertain. Trimming removed 3 bases at V and 0 bases at J, with 7 bases between. The CDR3 is made up of 14 amino acids. CDR1 LNHDA and CDR2 SQIVND come from the germline V gene (reference sequence). The CDR3 coding sequence is TGTGCCAGTAGTATGTCGGGTAGCACAGATACGCAGTATTTT. Translated: CASSMSGSTDTQYF.